The 4 T cell receptor beta chains below all came from one sample that was sequenced in a study of siplizumab effects on memory and regulatory T cells. Assay used: immunoSEQ multiplex PCR; TCRdb lists only in-frame clones, some missing. The table has roughly 100,000 clones, under 95% seen once. The material sequenced was CD8+ T cells sorted from blood. These receptor sequences come from a human donor in good health.

The chain has TRBV19 and TRBJ2-1, with D uncertain. CDR3 length: 14 residues. V was cut by 4 bases and J by 0 bases, with 7 bases left in between. CDR1 is LNHDA, CDR2 SQIVND, per germline (reference sequence). The CDR3: CASSSGSSYNEQFF. The CDR3 DNA is TGTGCCAGTAGTAGCGGAAGCTCCTACAATGAGCAGTTCTTC.

The chain recombines TRBV9 with TRBJ1-1, with 7 bases identical to TRBD1. Germline V gene sequence: CDR1 SGDLS, CDR2 YYNGEE. With V trimmed by 3 bases and J by 1 base, 9 bases remained unmatched. This CDR3 has 16 residues. CDR3 coding DNA: TGTGCCAGCAGCGAAAAATGGGACAGAAAGAACACTGAAGCTTTCTTT. Its translation: CASSEKWDRKNTEAFF.

The rearrangement links TRBV11-2 to TRBJ2-2; D ambiguous. Looked up from germline, CDR1 is SGHAT and CDR2 is FQNNGV. CDR3 length: 13 residues. Trimming took 1 base from V and 5 from J, leaving 5 bases between them. The CDR3 coding sequence is TGTGCCAGCAGCTTAGTAGGGACCGGGGAGCTGTTTTTT. This codes for CASSLVGTGELFF.

The V and J genes are TRBV15 and TRBJ1-4, with D perhaps matching TRBD1 (6 bases). Germline values: CDR1 LNHNV, CDR2 YYDKDF (reference sequence). V was clipped by 5 bases and J by 5 bases, with 15 bases between them. This CDR3 has 15 residues. CDR3 amino acids: CATSVPDSLNEKLFF. Written as DNA, the CDR3 is TGTGCCACCAGCGTCCCGGACAGCTTAAATGAAAAACTGTTTTTT.